The T cell receptor (beta chain) described here comes from a study of blood T cell repertoires in COVID-19. Study-level information: Donors in the United States, Italy and Spain gave samples during acute or convalescent COVID-19.

Individuals aged about 18 to 100 years were recruited from some 26 US areas. Assay used: immunoSEQ multiplex PCR; TCRdb lists only in-frame clones, some missing. Here the sample spans 150,000 or so clones, around 73% being singletons. Input material: PBMCs or T cells enriched from blood (not recorded which). The source of this sequence is a woman aged 50 to 60 who had recovered from COVID-19.

CDR3 sequence reads: CASSANLRDSSPPLHF. The CDR3 nucleotides are TGTGCCAGCAGTGCCAACCTTCGGGATTCGTCTCCCCCCCTCCACTTT. The chain employs TRBV6-1 and TRBJ1-6; D unresolved. CDR1 is MNHNS and CDR2 is SASEGT in the germline V gene. This CDR3 spans 16 amino acids. V shed 4 bases and J shed 13 bases, with 23 bases lying between them.